A single sample is the source of the 26 T cell receptor beta chains below, sequenced in a study of blood T cell repertoires in COVID-19. Assay: immunoSEQ multiplex PCR; the TCRdb copy retains only in-frame clones and omits some. The data contain 350,000 to 500,000 clones, roughly 84% of them singletons. The sample was PBMCs or T cells enriched from blood (not recorded which). The receptors stem from a woman aged 18-29 years who had been exposed to COVID-19.

This sequence joins TRBV7-2 and TRBJ2-2; 13 positions match TRBD2. The CDR3 length is 19 residues. Per the germline V gene, CDR1 is SGHTA and CDR2 is FQGNSA. J was trimmed by 4 bases and V by 3 bases; bases with no gene match: 11. CDR3 protein: CASSFSPRTSGSVTGELFF. The CDR3 DNA is TGTGCCAGCAGCTTCTCGCCCCGGACTAGCGGGAGCGTCACCGGGGAGCTGTTTTTT.

The rearrangement joins TRBV2 to TRBJ2-1; D is perhaps TRBD2 (5 bases). The CDR3 contains 15 residues. Per germline, CDR1 SNHLY and CDR2 FYNNEI. Trimming shortened V by 7 bases and J by 8 bases, and 21 bases separated the two germline ends. The CDR3 nucleotides read TGTGCCAGCATTCTGTCGAGGGCCCTTCTGGATGAGCAGTTCTTC. Its translation: CASILSRALLDEQFF.

The rearrangement links TRBV4-1 to TRBJ2-7, with TRBD2 matching over 9 bases. V dropped 4 bases and J dropped 2; count of bases not matched to a gene: 3. The CDR3 is 14 residues long. Germline V gene data show CDR1 as MGHRA and CDR2 as YSYEKL. CDR3: CASSPWTSAYEQYF. The CDR3 nucleotides are TGCGCCAGCAGCCCCTGGACTAGCGCCTACGAGCAGTACTTC.

V and J are TRBV4-2 and TRBJ2-7; D possibly corresponds to TRBD1 (6 bases). The CDR3 is 16 residues long. CDR1 and CDR2 (germline): LGHNA, YNFKEQ. V was clipped by 3 bases and J by 5 bases, with 20 bases between them. DNA for the CDR3: TGTGCCAGCAGCCACCCGGGACAACCACTGCAGGACGAGCAGTACTTC. Translated: CASSHPGQPLQDEQYF.

The chain recombines TRBV7-8 with TRBJ2-3, with a weak D call TRBD2 (5 bases). The CDR3 extends over 17 amino acids. Germline CDR1 reads SGHVS; CDR2 reads FQNEAQ. V shed 0 bases and J shed 5 bases, with 18 bases lying between them. The CDR3 DNA follows: TGTGCCAGCAGCTTAGCAAGGTCACGGGGTGGAGGAGATACGCAGTATTTT. Translation: CASSLARSRGGGDTQYF. The full variable domain, in which reference TRBV7-8 and TRBJ2-3 provide the parts outside the CDR3, is GAGVSQSPRYKVAKRGQDVALRCDPISGHVSLFWYQQALGQGPEFLTYFQNEAQLDKSGLPSDRFFAERPEGSVSTLKIQRTQQEDSAVYLCASSLARSRGGGDTQYFGPGTRLTVL.

The chain uses TRBV12-5 and TRBJ2-7; TRBD2 might be the D (5 bases). Germline V gene lookup returns CDR1 LGHNT and CDR2 FRNRAP. Trimming stripped 7 bases from V and 7 bases from J, with 17 bases between. This CDR3 spans 13 amino acids. CDR3 coding DNA: TGTGCTAGTGCCCCCGGGGTGGGTTCAGAGCAGTACTTC. Protein: CASAPGVGSEQYF.

This chain links TRBV27 with TRBJ2-1, with 8 bases matching TRBD2. The trim removed 5 bases at V and 4 bases at J, leaving 7 bases unmatched. Germline values: CDR1 MNHEY, CDR2 SMNVEV (reference sequence). This CDR3 has 15 residues. This CDR3 reads CASSDGASGYNEQFF. CDR3 nucleotides: TGTGCCAGCAGTGATGGGGCTAGCGGGTACAATGAGCAGTTCTTC.

The chain recombines TRBV10-1 with TRBJ2-3; 11 bases align to TRBD2. V lost 10 bases, J lost 2 bases, and 8 bases stayed unmatched. This CDR3 has 15 residues. Germline values: CDR1 WNHNN, CDR2 SYGVQD (reference sequence). The CDR3 spells CATRGLADYTDTQYF. The CDR3 coding sequence is TGCGCCACACGGGGACTAGCGGACTACACAGATACGCAGTATTTT.

This clone was picked up a small number of times. This chain connects TRBV5-4 to TRBJ2-7, with D possibly TRBD1 on 6 matching bases. This CDR3 is 17 amino acids long. The V and J ends lost 5 bases and 0 bases respectively, with 21 bases between them. Germline V gives CDR1 SGHNT, CDR2 YYREEE (reference sequence). Here the CDR3 DNA reads TGTGCCAGCAGGGATGACCTTGGACAGTCGAGCTCCTACGAGCAGTACTTC. Its translation is CASRDDLGQSSSYEQYF. Complete variable domain (other parts from reference TRBV5-4 and TRBJ2-7): ETGVTQSPTHLIKTRGQQVTLRCSSQSGHNTVSWYQQALGQGPQFIFQYYREEENGRGNFPPRFSGLQFPNYSSELNVNALELDDSALYLCASRDDLGQSSSYEQYFGPGTRLTVT.

The gene calls are TRBV7-9 and TRBJ2-3, with D tentatively TRBD1 (6 bases). Germline V CDR1 and CDR2: SEHNR, FQNEAQ (reference sequence). V was pared by 5 bases and J by 0 bases, with 18 bases between. This CDR3 has 17 residues. CDR3 DNA: TGTGCCAGCAGCCGACGAACCGGACAGATAAGCACAGATACGCAGTATTTT. Translated: CASSRRTGQISTDTQYF.

The chain is built from TRBV6-5 and TRBJ2-5; 11 nucleotides line up with TRBD2. The junction had 5 bases not matched to a gene; V was cut back by 4 bases and J by 4 bases. Per germline, CDR1 MNHEY and CDR2 SVGAGI. This CDR3 comprises 15 residues. CDR3 in amino acids: CASSFTSGGGETQYF. CDR3 bases: TGTGCCAGCAGTTTCACTAGCGGGGGAGGAGAGACCCAGTACTTC.

The chain links TRBV29-1 to TRBJ1-2; weak D call: TRBD1 (5 bases). This CDR3 has 11 amino acids. Trimming removed 5 bases at V and 3 bases at J, with 7 bases between. Germline assignment: CDR1 SQVTM and CDR2 ANQGSEA. The CDR3 loop is CSVTGDYGYTF. The DNA of the CDR3 is TGCAGCGTTACAGGAGACTATGGCTACACCTTC.

The V and J genes are TRBV5-3 and TRBJ1-1; D might be TRBD1 (6 bases). TRBV5-3 is filed as an ORF, its function uncertain. V was shortened by 0 bases and J by 4 bases, with 16 bases between the two germline ends. The CDR3 length is 16 residues. CDR3 protein: CARSLVQGPLGTEAFF. In DNA, the CDR3 is TGTGCCAGAAGCTTGGTCCAGGGGCCTTTAGGCACTGAAGCTTTCTTT.

DNA for the CDR3: TGTGCCAGCAGCCCTGACTGGCCGAGCACAGATACGCAGTATTTT. Its protein product is CASSPDWPSTDTQYF. This sequence joins TRBV5-6 and TRBJ2-3; D unresolved. CDR3 length equals 15 residues. The V end lost 4 bases, the J end lost 0 bases, and 12 bases lay between the germline ends. Per the germline V gene, CDR1 is SGHDT and CDR2 is YYEEEE.

The J gene is TRBJ1-4, the V gene TRBV2; a weak D match, TRBD1 (6 bases). V shed 7 bases and J shed 0 bases, with 18 bases lying between them. The germline V gene has CDR1 SNHLY and CDR2 FYNNEI. The CDR3 is 17 amino acids. The CDR3 DNA is TGTGCCAGCACCAGGACAGCCTTGGTTGCAACTAATGAAAAACTGTTTTTT. Encoded protein: CASTRTALVATNEKLFF.

The V call is TRBV5-6, the J call TRBJ2-1; D remains unclear. With 1 base removed from V and 7 bases from J, the gap between germline ends came to 15 bases. The germline V gene encodes CDR1 SGHDT and CDR2 YYEEEE. The length of the CDR3 is 15 residues. CDR3 bases: TGTGCCAGCAGCTTGTTACAGAAGGCCTGGAATGAGCAGTTCTTC. This sequence encodes CASSLLQKAWNEQFF.

This chain connects TRBV29-1 to TRBJ2-5; no reliable D call. Looked up from germline, CDR1 is SQVTM and CDR2 is ANQGSEA. V shed 7 bases and J shed 2 bases, with 26 bases lying between them. This CDR3 is 17 amino acids long. The DNA for the CDR3 is TGCAGCGCTACGGCGGTCTGGCCCGACGATGTTCAAGAGACCCAGTACTTC. It is translated as CSATAVWPDDVQETQYF.

The rearrangement joins TRBV4-2 to TRBJ2-3, with TRBD2 identical over 11 bases. The CDR3 sequence is 14 residues long. V shed 9 bases, J shed 3 bases, and the junction held 5 bases outside the gene matches. Per germline, CDR1 LGHNA and CDR2 YNFKEQ. The CDR3 is CASSGGALTDTQYF. The CDR3 DNA reads as TGTGCCAGTAGCGGGGGGGCACTTACAGATACGCAGTATTTT.

The J gene is TRBJ2-5, the V gene TRBV6-5; TRBD1 matches at 9 bases. V shed 5 bases, J shed 5 bases, and the junction held 9 bases outside the gene matches. This CDR3 is built from 15 residues. Germline values: CDR1 MNHEY, CDR2 SVGAGI. Written as DNA, the CDR3 is TGTGCCAGCAGTAAGGACAGGGGAGTCGGGGAGACCCAGTACTTC. It translates to CASSKDRGVGETQYF.

The chain has TRBV5-1 and TRBJ2-5, with D maybe TRBD2 (6 bases). There are 13 residues in the CDR3. V was trimmed by 1 base and J by 5 bases, leaving 9 bases between them. Germline CDR1 and CDR2: SGHRS and YFSETQ. The DNA of the CDR3 is TGCGCCAGCAGCTTGCCAGGGAGGGAGACCCAGTACTTC. Its translation is CASSLPGRETQYF.

This clone was detected once. The rearrangement links TRBV5-5 to TRBJ2-7, with D possibly matching TRBD1 (5 bases). Germline V gives CDR1 SGHKS, CDR2 YYEKEE (reference sequence). Deletions cut 4 bases from V and 2 bases from J, with 10 bases between. The CDR3 runs 13 residues. CDR3 amino acids: CASSKQATYEQYF. CDR3 nucleotides: TGTGCCAGCAGCAAACAGGCCACCTACGAGCAGTACTTC.

This clone was seen a few times. The V and J genes are TRBV30 and TRBJ1-6, with D uncertain. The V end was cut by 3 bases, the J end by 6 bases, with 9 bases between. This CDR3 is 13 amino acids long. In germline, CDR1 is GTSNPN, CDR2 SVGIG (reference sequence). CDR3 sequence: CAWSPNSNSPLHF. The CDR3, as DNA: TGTGCCTGGAGCCCGAACAGTAATTCACCCCTCCACTTT.

J is TRBJ2-7 and V is TRBV28; 7 bases align to TRBD1. Germline CDR1 MDHEN, CDR2 SYDVKM. This CDR3 has 14 amino acids. Germline trimming cut 6 bases from V and 7 bases from J; bases unmatched to any gene: 12. CDR3 sequence reads: CASSPLGAGGEQYF. CDR3 nucleotide sequence: TGTGCCAGCAGCCCGTTAGGGGCAGGGGGAGAGCAGTACTTC. Using reference TRBV28 and TRBJ2-7 for the parts outside the CDR3, the full variable domain is DVKVTQSSRYLVKRTGEKVFLECVQDMDHENMFWYRQDPGLGLRLIYFSYDVKMKEKGDIPEGYSVSREKKERFSLILESASTNQTSMYLCASSPLGAGGEQYFGPGTRLTVT.

This chain connects TRBV2 to TRBJ2-2, with 13 bases aligning to TRBD2. From germline, CDR1 is SNHLY and CDR2 FYNNEI. The CDR3 contains 16 residues. The ends lost 11 bases at V and 1 base at J; junction bases unmatched: 7. CDR3 DNA sequence: TGTGCCTTACCGAGACTAGCGGGGGGGAACACCGGGGAGCTGTTTTTT. Translated: CALPRLAGGNTGELFF.

This clone was detected once. The chain carries TRBV24-1 and TRBJ2-7; D gene ambiguous. Per the germline V gene, CDR1 is KGHDR and CDR2 is SFDVKD. The V end was cut by 3 bases, the J end by 7 bases, with 6 bases between. This CDR3 spans 11 amino acids. CDR3 bases: TGTGCCACCAGTGATGCCGCGGAGCAGTACTTC. Translated: CATSDAAEQYF.

This clone was counted only a few times. V is TRBV28 and J is TRBJ2-7; possibly TRBD1 for D (6 bases). V was pared by 2 bases and J by 1 base, with 12 bases between. Per the germline V gene, CDR1 is MDHEN and CDR2 is SYDVKM. The CDR3 sequence is 15 residues long. DNA for the CDR3: TGTGCCAGCAGTTTAAACATAGGACAGTCCTACGAGCAGTACTTC. The encoded protein is CASSLNIGQSYEQYF. The whole variable domain, filled in from reference TRBV28 and TRBJ2-7, reads DVKVTQSSRYLVKRTGEKVFLECVQDMDHENMFWYRQDPGLGLRLIYFSYDVKMKEKGDIPEGYSVSREKKERFSLILESASTNQTSMYLCASSLNIGQSYEQYFGPGTRLTVT.